This TCR beta chain appears in the sequencing data of a study of cytomegalovirus exposure and HLA in healthy donors. Study overall: Some 85 million unique TCRs, all from HLA-typed donors, were included in an early release of the data. Study outcomes and limitations: Later analysis revealed greater clonal expansion in HLA-associated TCR beta chains than in equally common others.

Primers: 60 Vbeta forward and 13 Jbeta reverse. TCRdb's copy holds only in-frame clones and misses some; the assay was immunoSEQ multiplex PCR. The sample lists under 200,000 clones, roughly 80% occurring once. Turning to this clone: Antigen specificity is unknown.

V was clipped by 4 bases and J by 0 bases; unmatched bases: 10. The CDR3 is 19 residues long. Germline values: CDR1 MGHRA, CDR2 YSYEKL. The chain uses TRBV4-1 and TRBJ2-6, with TRBD1 matching over 9 bases. The receptor comes from a middle-aged woman in good health and CMV-seronegative. Material: PBMCs. CDR3 sequence reads: CASSRGGGTGFSGANVLTF. DNA for the CDR3: TGCGCCAGCAGCCGGGGGGGTGGGACAGGGTTCTCTGGGGCCAACGTCCTGACTTTC.